The clone carrying this T cell receptor beta chain was recorded only once. CDR1 MGHRA and CDR2 YSYEKL come from the germline V gene. V lost 6 bases, J lost 7 bases, and 18 bases lay in between. The CDR3 covers 15 residues. The data are from a study of blood T cell repertoires in COVID-19. As processed by the authors: Scientists estimated how many nucleated cells there were by amplifying reference gene primers. The assay was immunoSEQ multiplex PCR, and TCRdb's table has in-frame clones only and misses some. V, J and clone size were drawn from that table, and D and trimming were deduced from the DNA. The repertoire has approximately 220,000 clones, 65% to 85% of them found once; the top ten carry 6.8%. Researchers sorted participants into cohorts using their self-reported clinical history. Among Cohort 3 donors, those recovered had two negative PCRs, clearance, or symptom resolution.

The chain employs TRBV4-1 and TRBJ1-4; possibly TRBD1 for D (5 bases). This sequence was found in a woman aged 40 to 50 who had recovered from COVID-19. Sequenced input: PBMCs or T cells enriched from blood (not recorded which). CDR3 region: CASRTPAQGSEKLFF. CDR3 nucleotides: TGCGCCAGCAGGACCCCTGCCCAGGGAAGTGAAAAACTGTTTTTT.